The 9 T cell receptor beta chains below were found in one sample sequenced in a study of regulatory and conventional T cells in RAG deficiency. The sorted regulatory T cells were CD4+, CD25-high and CD127-low, with genomic DNA sequenced. Measured with immunoSEQ multiplex PCR; TCRdb has only the in-frame clones, and not every one. The repertoire has about 7,100 clones, around 91% of them found once; the top ten carry approximately 1.5%. These data were likewise used in another study, on regulatory T cells. That work states: Amplification used 52 TRBV primers and 13 TRBJ primers.

Sequencing used CD127- CD25+ CD4+ Tregs sorted from blood. The receptors here all came from a human donor in good health.

The V call is TRBV2, the J call TRBJ2-5, with 8 bases fitting TRBD2. J was trimmed by 1 base and V by 7 bases; bases with no gene match: 5. CDR1 and CDR2 (germline): SNHLY, FYNNEI. The CDR3 consists of 14 residues. For the CDR3, the DNA is TGTGCCAGCACCGGCGGGGGGACCCAAGAGACCCAGTACTTC. Its translation: CASTGGGTQETQYF.

This chain uses TRBV19 with TRBJ1-2; D not resolved. The germline V gene encodes CDR1 LNHDA and CDR2 SQIVND (reference sequence). This CDR3 spans 16 amino acids. The germline V and J ends were trimmed by 5 bases and 1 base, with 17 bases remaining between them. CDR3 in DNA: TGTGCCAGTAGTCTACAGATAACTAGGCTTAACTATGGCTACACCTTC. It encodes CASSLQITRLNYGYTF.

The rearrangement links TRBV4-2 to TRBJ1-6; 8 bases fit TRBD1. The CDR3 runs to 14 residues. V lost 4 bases and J lost 5; bases outside the gene matches: 1. Germline V gene sequence: CDR1 LGHNA, CDR2 YNFKEQ. The DNA for the CDR3 is TGTGCCAGCAGCCTACAGGGGGATAATTCACCCCTCCACTTT. As protein: CASSLQGDNSPLHF.

The V and J genes are TRBV25-1 and TRBJ2-1, with D tentatively TRBD2 (7 bases). CDR3 size: 15 residues. Germline V gives CDR1 MGHDK, CDR2 SYGVNS. V gave up 2 bases and J gave up 8 bases, with 16 bases separating them. The CDR3 here is CASSEGRGAEDEQFF. CDR3 bases: TGTGCCAGCAGTGAAGGTCGGGGGGCGGAGGATGAGCAGTTCTTC.

The rearrangement joins TRBV19 to TRBJ1-4, with a weak D call TRBD1 (6 bases). Trimming removed 2 bases from V and 7 bases from J, with 14 bases in between. CDR1 and CDR2 (germline): LNHDA, SQIVND (reference sequence). The CDR3 spans 15 residues. CDR3 in DNA: TGTGCCAGTAGTATATGGGGGGGCGGCGGTGAAAAACTGTTTTTT. Its translation is CASSIWGGGGEKLFF.

The genes are TRBV14 and TRBJ1-6; TRBD1 matches at 7 bases. Germline V gives CDR1 SGHDN, CDR2 FVKESK. The CDR3 totals 16 residues. V lost 4 bases, J lost 10 bases, and 13 bases stayed unmatched. CDR3 amino acids: CASSPQLTGKGSPLHF. The CDR3 coding sequence is TGTGCCAGCAGCCCCCAACTGACAGGGAAAGGATCACCCCTCCACTTT.

This clone was seen just once. The chain joins TRBV7-2 to TRBJ1-2, with D possibly being TRBD1 (6 bases). CDR3 length equals 14 residues. The germline gives CDR1 SGHTA, CDR2 FQGNSA. The ends were cut back, 4 bases at V and 5 bases at J, with 14 bases in the middle. CDR3 sequence reads: CASSSPWTAYGYTF. The CDR3 DNA sequence: TGTGCCAGCAGCTCCCCCTGGACAGCTTATGGCTACACCTTC.

The DNA of the CDR3 is TGTGCCAGCAGAACAGCTCACCATGAAAAACTGTTTTTT. It codes for CASRTAHHEKLFF. This chain uses TRBV28 with TRBJ1-4; D is unresolved. This CDR3 comprises 13 residues. Trimming cost V 6 bases and J 6 bases, with 11 bases left between them. CDR1 is MDHEN, CDR2 SYDVKM, per germline. The full variable domain, in which reference TRBV28 and TRBJ1-4 provide the parts outside the CDR3, is DVKVTQSSRYLVKRTGEKVFLECVQDMDHENMFWYRQDPGLGLRLIYFSYDVKMKEKGDIPEGYSVSREKKERFSLILESASTNQTSMYLCASRTAHHEKLFFGSGTQLSVL.

V is TRBV20-1 and J is TRBJ2-5; D may be TRBD2 (5 bases). Germline V gene data show CDR1 as DFQATT and CDR2 as SNEGSKA (reference sequence). This CDR3 is built from 10 residues. V was pared by 4 bases and J by 5 bases, with 5 bases between. The CDR3 nucleotides read TGCAGTGCTAAGCGGGAGACCCAGTACTTC. As protein: CSAKRETQYF.